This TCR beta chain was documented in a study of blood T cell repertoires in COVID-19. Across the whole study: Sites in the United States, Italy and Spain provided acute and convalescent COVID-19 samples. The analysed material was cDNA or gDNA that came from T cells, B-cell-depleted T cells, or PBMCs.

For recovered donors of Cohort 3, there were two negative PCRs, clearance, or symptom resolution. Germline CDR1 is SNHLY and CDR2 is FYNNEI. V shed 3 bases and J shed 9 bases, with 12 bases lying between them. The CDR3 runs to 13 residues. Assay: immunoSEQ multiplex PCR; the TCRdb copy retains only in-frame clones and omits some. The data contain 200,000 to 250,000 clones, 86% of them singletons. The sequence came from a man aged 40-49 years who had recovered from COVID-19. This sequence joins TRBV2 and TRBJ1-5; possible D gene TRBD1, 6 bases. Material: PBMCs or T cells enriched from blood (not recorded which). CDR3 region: CASSDTGHGPQHF. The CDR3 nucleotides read TGTGCCAGCAGTGATACAGGGCACGGGCCCCAGCATTTT.